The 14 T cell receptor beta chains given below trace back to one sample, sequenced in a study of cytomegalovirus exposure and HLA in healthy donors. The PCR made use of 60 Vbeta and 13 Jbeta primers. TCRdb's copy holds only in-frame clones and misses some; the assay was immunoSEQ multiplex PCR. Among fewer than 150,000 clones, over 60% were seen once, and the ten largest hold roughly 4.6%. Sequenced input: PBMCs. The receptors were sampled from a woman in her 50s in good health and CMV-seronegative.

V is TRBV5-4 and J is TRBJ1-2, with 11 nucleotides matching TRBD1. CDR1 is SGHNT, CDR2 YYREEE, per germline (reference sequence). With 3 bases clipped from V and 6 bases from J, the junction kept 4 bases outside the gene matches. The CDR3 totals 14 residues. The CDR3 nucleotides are TGTGCCAGCAGCTCCGGACAGGGGGCGGATGGCTACACCTTC. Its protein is CASSSGQGADGYTF. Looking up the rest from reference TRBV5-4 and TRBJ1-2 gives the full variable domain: ETGVTQSPTHLIKTRGQQVTLRCSSQSGHNTVSWYQQALGQGPQFIFQYYREEENGRGNFPPRFSGLQFPNYSSELNVNALELDDSALYLCASSSGQGADGYTFGSGTRLTVV.

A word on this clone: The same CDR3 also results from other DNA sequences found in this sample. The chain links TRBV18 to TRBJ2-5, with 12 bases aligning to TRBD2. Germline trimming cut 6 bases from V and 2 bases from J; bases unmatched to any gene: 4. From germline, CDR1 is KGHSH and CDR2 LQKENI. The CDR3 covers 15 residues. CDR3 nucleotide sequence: TGTGCCAGCTCCCCCGGACTAGCGGGACAAGAGACCCAGTACTTC. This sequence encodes CASSPGLAGQETQYF.

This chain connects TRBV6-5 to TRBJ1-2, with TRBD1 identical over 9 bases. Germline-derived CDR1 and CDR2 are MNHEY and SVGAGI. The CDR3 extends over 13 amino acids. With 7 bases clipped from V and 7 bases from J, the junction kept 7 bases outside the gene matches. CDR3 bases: TGTGCCAGCATTCCGGGACAGGGAGCTGGCTACACCTTC. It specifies CASIPGQGAGYTF.

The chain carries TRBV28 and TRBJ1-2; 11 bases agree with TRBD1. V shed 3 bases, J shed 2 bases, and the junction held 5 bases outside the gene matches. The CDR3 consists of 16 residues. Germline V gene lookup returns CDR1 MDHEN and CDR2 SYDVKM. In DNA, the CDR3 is TGTGCCAGCAGTTTGGGAGGGACAGGGGGGAACTATGGCTACACCTTC. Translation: CASSLGGTGGNYGYTF.

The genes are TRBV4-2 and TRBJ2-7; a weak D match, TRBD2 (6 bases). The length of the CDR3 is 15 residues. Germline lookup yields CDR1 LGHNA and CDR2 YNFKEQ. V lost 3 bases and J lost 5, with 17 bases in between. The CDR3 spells CASSQSVAGPNEQYF. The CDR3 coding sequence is TGTGCCAGCAGCCAGTCTGTCGCGGGGCCCAACGAGCAGTACTTC.

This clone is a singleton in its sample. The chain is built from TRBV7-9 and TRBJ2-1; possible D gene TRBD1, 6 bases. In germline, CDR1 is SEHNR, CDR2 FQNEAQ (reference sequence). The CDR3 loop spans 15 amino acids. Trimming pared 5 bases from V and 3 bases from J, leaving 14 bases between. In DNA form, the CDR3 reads TGTGCCAGCAGCCTACAGGGCAAGGGCTACAATGAGCAGTTCTTC. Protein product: CASSLQGKGYNEQFF.

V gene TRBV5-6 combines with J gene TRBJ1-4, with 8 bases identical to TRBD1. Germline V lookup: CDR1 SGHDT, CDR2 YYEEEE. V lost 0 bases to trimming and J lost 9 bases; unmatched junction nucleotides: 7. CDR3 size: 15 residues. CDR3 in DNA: TGTGCCAGCAGCTTGGCTCTTGGGACAGGACAAAAACTGTTTTTT. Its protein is CASSLALGTGQKLFF.

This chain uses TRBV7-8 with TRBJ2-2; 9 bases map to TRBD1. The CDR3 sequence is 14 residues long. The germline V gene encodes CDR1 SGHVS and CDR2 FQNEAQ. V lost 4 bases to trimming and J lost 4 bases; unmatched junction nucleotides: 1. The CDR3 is CASSYRGRTGELFF. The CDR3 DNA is TGTGCCAGCAGCTACAGGGGGCGCACCGGGGAGCTGTTTTTT.

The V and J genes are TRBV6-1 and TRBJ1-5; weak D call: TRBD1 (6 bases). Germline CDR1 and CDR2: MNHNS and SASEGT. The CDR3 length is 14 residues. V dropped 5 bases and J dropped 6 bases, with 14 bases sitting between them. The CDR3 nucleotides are TGTGCCAGCAGTTATACAGGGATGGGTCAGCCCCAGCATTTT. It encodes CASSYTGMGQPQHF.

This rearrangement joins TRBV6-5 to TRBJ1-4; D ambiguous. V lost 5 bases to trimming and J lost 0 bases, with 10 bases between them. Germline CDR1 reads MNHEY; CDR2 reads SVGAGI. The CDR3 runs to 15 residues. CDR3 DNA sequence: TGTGCCAGCAGTCCCCGGTGGTCAACTAATGAAAAACTGTTTTTT. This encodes CASSPRWSTNEKLFF.

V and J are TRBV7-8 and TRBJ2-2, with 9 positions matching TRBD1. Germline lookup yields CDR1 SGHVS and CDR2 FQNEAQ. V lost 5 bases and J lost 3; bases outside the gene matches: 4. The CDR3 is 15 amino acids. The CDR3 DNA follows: TGTGCCAGCAGCCCATACAGGGGGCACACCGGGGAGCTGTTTTTT. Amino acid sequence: CASSPYRGHTGELFF.

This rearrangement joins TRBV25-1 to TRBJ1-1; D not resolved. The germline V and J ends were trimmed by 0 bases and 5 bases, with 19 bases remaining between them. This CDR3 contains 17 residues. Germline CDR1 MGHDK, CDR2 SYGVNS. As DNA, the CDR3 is TGTGCCAGCAGTGAATACGGAGGAGGGAAGGGAGCGACTGAAGCTTTCTTT. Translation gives CASSEYGGGKGATEAFF.

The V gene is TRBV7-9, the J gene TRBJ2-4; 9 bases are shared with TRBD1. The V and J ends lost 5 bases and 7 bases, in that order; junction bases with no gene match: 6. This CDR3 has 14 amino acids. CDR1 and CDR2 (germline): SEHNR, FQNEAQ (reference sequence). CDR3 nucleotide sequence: TGTGCCAGCAGCACCACCGGGACAGGGAACATTCAGTACTTC. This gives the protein CASSTTGTGNIQYF.

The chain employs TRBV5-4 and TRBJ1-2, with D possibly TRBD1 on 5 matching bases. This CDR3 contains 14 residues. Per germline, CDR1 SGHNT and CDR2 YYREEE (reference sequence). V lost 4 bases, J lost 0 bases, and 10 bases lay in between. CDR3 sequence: CASSRETANYGYTF. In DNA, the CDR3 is TGTGCCAGCAGCCGAGAGACAGCTAACTATGGCTACACCTTC.